Listed here are 11 T cell receptor beta chains from one sample, sequenced in a study of beta chain features in type 1 diabetes. The investigators reverse transcribed all of the isolated RNA, so they sequenced expressed TCRB transcripts. TCRdb keeps only in-frame clones here, not all; method: immunoSEQ multiplex PCR. The data show about 350,000 clones, roughly a fifth seen once. Material: naive CD4+ T cells from blood. The receptors were sampled from a woman younger than 30 in good health.

The chain uses TRBV4-3 and TRBJ2-5, with 10 bases fitting TRBD1. The CDR3 runs to 17 residues. The J segment lost 4 bases and the V segment lost 0 bases, leaving 8 bases of the junction unmatched. Germline V gene sequence: CDR1 LGHNA, CDR2 YSLEER. This CDR3 reads CASSQDLGTGDRETQYF. The CDR3 DNA reads TGCGCCAGCAGCCAAGATCTTGGGACAGGGGATCGAGAGACCCAGTACTTC.

This clone came up a few times. This sequence joins TRBV29-1 and TRBJ2-3, with 7 positions matching TRBD2. J lost 6 bases, V lost 7 bases, and 4 bases had no gene match. The CDR3 covers 11 residues. Germline V lookup: CDR1 SQVTM, CDR2 ANQGSEA. The chain's CDR3 is CSAGRTDTQYF. The CDR3 nucleotides read TGCAGCGCCGGGAGGACGGATACGCAGTATTTT.

This clone came up a few times. V and J are TRBV20-1 and TRBJ1-1; 8 nucleotides align to TRBD1. The CDR3 has 11 amino acids. V lost 6 bases and J lost 8; bases outside the gene matches: 5. Germline V gene sequence: CDR1 DFQATT, CDR2 SNEGSKA (reference sequence). The CDR3 sequence: CSARGTGEAFF. The DNA for the CDR3 is TGCAGTGCCCGAGGGACAGGAGAAGCTTTCTTT.

Written as DNA, the CDR3 is TGCGCCAGCAGCCAAGTTGTCATGCGGGAGCAGTACTTC. Protein: CASSQVVMREQYF. The rearrangement uses TRBV4-1 and TRBJ2-7; D ambiguous. Germline V gene lookup returns CDR1 MGHRA and CDR2 YSYEKL. CDR3 length: 13 residues. Trimming cost V 1 base and J 7 bases, with 11 bases left between them.

This clone occurred a few times. The chain has TRBV5-4 and TRBJ2-7; D may be TRBD2 (6 bases). CDR3 length: 12 residues. V shed 2 bases and J shed 6 bases, with 9 bases lying between them. Germline CDR1 and CDR2: SGHNT and YYREEE (reference sequence). CDR3 region: CASSFPGGEQYF. The CDR3 DNA is TGTGCCAGCAGCTTCCCCGGGGGCGAGCAGTACTTC.

This clone was seen a handful of times. The chain employs TRBV5-1 and TRBJ2-4, with TRBD1 as a possible D gene (6 bases). CDR3 size: 16 residues. V gave up 1 base and J gave up 6 bases, with 17 bases separating them. In germline, CDR1 is SGHRS, CDR2 YFSETQ. CDR3 residues: CASSLRPTGSPNIQYF. The CDR3 DNA reads as TGCGCCAGCAGCTTGCGTCCGACAGGTAGTCCAAACATTCAGTACTTC.

The rearrangement links TRBV2 to TRBJ1-5; no firm D call. CDR1 and CDR2 (germline): SNHLY, FYNNEI. Trimming pared 8 bases from V and 0 bases from J, leaving 8 bases between. The CDR3 runs to 13 residues. The CDR3 here is CASAYYSNQPQHF. The CDR3 nucleotides are TGTGCCAGCGCCTACTATAGCAATCAGCCCCAGCATTTT.

A few counts support this clone. The chain is built from TRBV29-1 and TRBJ2-6; possible D gene TRBD1, 6 bases. CDR1 is SQVTM and CDR2 is ANQGSEA in the germline V gene. Deletions cut 6 bases from V and 0 bases from J, with 15 bases between. The CDR3 is 16 amino acids. CDR3 sequence: CSVRDKRYSGANVLTF. DNA for the CDR3: TGCAGCGTCCGGGACAAACGTTACTCTGGGGCCAACGTCCTGACTTTC.

This clone showed up just a few times. The genes are TRBV5-6 and TRBJ2-6; D is ambiguous. Trimming took off 7 bases at V and 1 base at J, with 6 bases between the two ends. Germline values: CDR1 SGHDT, CDR2 YYEEEE. The CDR3 totals 13 residues. The CDR3 sequence: CASALSGANVLTF. CDR3 nucleotides: TGTGCCAGCGCCCTATCTGGGGCCAACGTCCTGACTTTC.

The chain recombines TRBV30 with TRBJ1-3; the D gene is possibly TRBD1 (6 bases). CDR1 and CDR2 from the germline V gene are GTSNPN and SVGIG (reference sequence). V was shortened by 1 base and J by 0 bases, with 10 bases between the two germline ends. CDR3 size: 15 residues. The CDR3 loop is CAWSDGQLSGNTIYF. The CDR3, as DNA: TGTGCCTGGAGTGACGGACAGCTCTCTGGAAACACCATATATTTT.

This clone showed up just a few times. The chain recombines TRBV7-2 with TRBJ2-7; possibly TRBD2 for D (6 bases). The germline gives CDR1 SGHTA, CDR2 FQGNSA. The CDR3 sequence is 14 residues long. Trimming removed 5 bases at V and 6 bases at J, with 17 bases between. This CDR3 reads CASSPRGMRGEQYF. The CDR3 coding sequence is TGTGCCAGCAGCCCCAGAGGGATGCGGGGCGAGCAGTACTTC. Full variable domain (rest looked up from reference TRBV7-2 and TRBJ2-7): GAGVSQSPSNKVTEKGKDVELRCDPISGHTALYWYRQSLGQGLEFLIYFQGNSAPDKSGLPSDRFSAERTGGSVSTLTIQRTQQEDSAVYLCASSPRGMRGEQYFGPGTRLTVT.